This T cell receptor beta chain emerged from a study of cytomegalovirus exposure and HLA in healthy donors. Study-level information: Among the 300 to 450 genotyped donors, approximately 81% were placed in the Caucasian-associated ancestry cluster. Broader study findings: Per a prior analysis, the majority of TCR beta V segments were productive roughly 87% or roughly 30% of the time. A later analysis appeared to link common viral pathogens to several of the most significant clusters. Looking again later, the authors saw that most CMV-associated TCR beta chains seemed HLA-restricted.

V was shortened by 4 bases and J by 5 bases, with 11 bases between the two germline ends. The CDR3 runs 13 residues. Looked up from germline, CDR1 is SGHTA and CDR2 is FQGTGA. This clone was seen once. Its cognate antigen is unknown. PCR employed 60 Vbeta and 13 Jbeta primers. The repertoire was sequenced with immunoSEQ multiplex PCR; TCRdb's copy has only in-frame clones and lacks some. The sample lists around 150,000 clones; approximately 83% were seen once. The source is a young man in good health and CMV-seropositive. Sequencing input: PBMCs. The V call is TRBV7-3, the J call TRBJ2-5; a weak D match, TRBD1 (5 bases). CDR3 sequence reads: CASSSQVWETQYF. The CDR3, as DNA: TGTGCCAGCAGCTCACAGGTCTGGGAGACCCAGTACTTC.